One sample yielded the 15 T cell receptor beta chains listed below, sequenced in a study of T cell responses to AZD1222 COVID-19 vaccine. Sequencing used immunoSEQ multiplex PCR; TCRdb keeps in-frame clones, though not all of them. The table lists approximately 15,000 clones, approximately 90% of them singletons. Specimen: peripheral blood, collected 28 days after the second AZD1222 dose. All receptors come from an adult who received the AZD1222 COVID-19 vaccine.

The CDR3 nucleotides read TGTGCCAGCAGTTACGCCGGCGGTATCCAAGAGACCCAGTACTTC. Translated: CASSYAGGIQETQYF. The gene calls are TRBV6-5 and TRBJ2-5; D is unclear. There are 15 residues in the CDR3. Trimming took 2 bases from V and 1 from J, leaving 11 bases between them. CDR1 and CDR2 (germline): MNHEY, SVGAGI.

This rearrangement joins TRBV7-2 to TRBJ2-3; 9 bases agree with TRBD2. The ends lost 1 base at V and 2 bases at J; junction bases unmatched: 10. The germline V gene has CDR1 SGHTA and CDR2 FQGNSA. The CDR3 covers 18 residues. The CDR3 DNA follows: TGTGCCAGCAGCTTAGGAGGCGGGGGGGGCCTAGCCACAGATACGCAGTATTTT. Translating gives CASSLGGGGGLATDTQYF.

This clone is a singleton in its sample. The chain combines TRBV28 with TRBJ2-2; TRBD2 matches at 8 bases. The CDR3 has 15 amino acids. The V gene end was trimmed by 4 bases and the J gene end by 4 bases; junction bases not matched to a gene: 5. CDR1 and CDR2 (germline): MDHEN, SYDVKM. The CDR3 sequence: CASSSPGGATGELFF. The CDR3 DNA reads TGTGCCAGCAGTTCTCCGGGGGGGGCCACCGGGGAGCTGTTTTTT.

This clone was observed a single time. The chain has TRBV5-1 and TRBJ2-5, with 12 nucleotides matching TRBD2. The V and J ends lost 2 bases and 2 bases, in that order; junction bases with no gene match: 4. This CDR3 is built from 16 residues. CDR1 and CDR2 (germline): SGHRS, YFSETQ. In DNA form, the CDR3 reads TGCGCCAGCAGCTTACTAGCGGGGGGCGCACAAGAGACCCAGTACTTC. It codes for CASSLLAGGAQETQYF.

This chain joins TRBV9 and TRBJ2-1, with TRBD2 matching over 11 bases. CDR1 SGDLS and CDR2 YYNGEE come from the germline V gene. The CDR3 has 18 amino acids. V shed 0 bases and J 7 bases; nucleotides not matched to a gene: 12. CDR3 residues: CASSVGASGRPQQNEQFF. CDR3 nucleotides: TGTGCCAGCAGCGTAGGGGCTAGCGGGAGGCCCCAACAGAATGAGCAGTTCTTC.

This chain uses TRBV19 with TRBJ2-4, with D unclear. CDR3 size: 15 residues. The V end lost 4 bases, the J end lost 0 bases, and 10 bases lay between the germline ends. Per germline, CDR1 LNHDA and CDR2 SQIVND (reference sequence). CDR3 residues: CASSTPGLAKNIQYF. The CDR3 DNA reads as TGTGCCAGTAGTACCCCCGGCCTAGCCAAAAACATTCAGTACTTC.

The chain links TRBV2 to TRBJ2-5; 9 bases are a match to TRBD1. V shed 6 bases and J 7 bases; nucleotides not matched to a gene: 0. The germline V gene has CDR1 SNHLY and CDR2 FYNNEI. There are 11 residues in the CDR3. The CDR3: CASRTGGTQYF. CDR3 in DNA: TGTGCCAGCAGGACAGGGGGGACCCAGTACTTC. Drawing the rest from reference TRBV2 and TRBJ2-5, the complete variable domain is EPEVTQTPSHQVTQMGQEVILRCVPISNHLYFYWYRQILGQKVEFLVSFYNNEISEKSEIFDDQFSVERPDGSNFTLKIRSTKLEDSAMYFCASRTGGTQYFGPGTRLLVL.

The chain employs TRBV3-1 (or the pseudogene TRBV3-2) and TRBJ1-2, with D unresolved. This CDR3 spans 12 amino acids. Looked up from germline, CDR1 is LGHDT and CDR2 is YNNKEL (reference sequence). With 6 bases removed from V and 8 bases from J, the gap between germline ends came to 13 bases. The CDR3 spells CASRPYEGGYTF. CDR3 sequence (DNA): TGTGCCAGCAGACCCTACGAGGGCGGCTACACCTTC.

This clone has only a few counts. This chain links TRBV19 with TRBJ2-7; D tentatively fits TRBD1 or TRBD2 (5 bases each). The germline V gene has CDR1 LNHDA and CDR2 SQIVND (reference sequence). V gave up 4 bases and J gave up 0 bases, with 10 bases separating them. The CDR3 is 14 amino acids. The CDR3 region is CASSRGRSSYEQYF. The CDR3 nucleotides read TGTGCCAGTAGTAGGGGACGGAGCTCCTACGAGCAGTACTTC. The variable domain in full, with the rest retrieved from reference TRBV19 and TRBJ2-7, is DGGITQSPKYLFRKEGQNVTLSCEQNLNHDAMYWYRQDPGQGLRLIYYSQIVNDFQKGDIAEGYSVSREKKESFPLTVTSAQKNPTAFYLCASSRGRSSYEQYFGPGTRLTVT.

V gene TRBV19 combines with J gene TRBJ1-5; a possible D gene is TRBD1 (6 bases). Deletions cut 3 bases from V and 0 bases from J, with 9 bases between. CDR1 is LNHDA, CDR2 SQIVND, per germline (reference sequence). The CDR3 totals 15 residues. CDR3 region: CASSMGTHSNQPQHF. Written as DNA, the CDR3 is TGTGCCAGTAGTATGGGGACACATAGCAATCAGCCCCAGCATTTT.

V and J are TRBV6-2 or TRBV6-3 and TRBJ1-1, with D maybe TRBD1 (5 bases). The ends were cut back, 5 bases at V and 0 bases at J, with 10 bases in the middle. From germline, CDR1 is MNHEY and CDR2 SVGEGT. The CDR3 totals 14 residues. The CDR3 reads CASSGLGVNTEAFF. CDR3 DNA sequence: TGTGCCAGCAGTGGCCTGGGGGTGAACACTGAAGCTTTCTTT.

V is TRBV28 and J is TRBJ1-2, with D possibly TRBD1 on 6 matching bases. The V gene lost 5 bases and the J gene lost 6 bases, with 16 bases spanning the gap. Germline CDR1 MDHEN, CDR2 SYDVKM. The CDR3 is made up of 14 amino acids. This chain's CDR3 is CASSRTTGVHGYTF. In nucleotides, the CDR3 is TGTGCCAGCAGTAGGACGACAGGAGTTCATGGCTACACCTTC.

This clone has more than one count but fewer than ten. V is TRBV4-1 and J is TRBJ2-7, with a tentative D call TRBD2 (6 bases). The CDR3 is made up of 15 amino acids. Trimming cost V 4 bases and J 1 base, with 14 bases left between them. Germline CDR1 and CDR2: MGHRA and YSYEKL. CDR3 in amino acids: CASSPSPAGSYEQYF. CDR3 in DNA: TGCGCCAGCAGCCCCAGCCCCGCGGGGTCCTACGAGCAGTACTTC.

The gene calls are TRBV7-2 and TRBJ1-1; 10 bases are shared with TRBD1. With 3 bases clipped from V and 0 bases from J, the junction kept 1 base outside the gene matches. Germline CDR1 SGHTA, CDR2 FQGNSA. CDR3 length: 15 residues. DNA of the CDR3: TGTGCCAGCAGCTTCGGGACAGGGGTGAACACTGAAGCTTTCTTT. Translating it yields CASSFGTGVNTEAFF.

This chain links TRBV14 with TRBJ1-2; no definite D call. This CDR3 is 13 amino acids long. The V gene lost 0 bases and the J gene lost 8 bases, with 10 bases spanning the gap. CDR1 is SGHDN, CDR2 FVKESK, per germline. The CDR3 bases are TGTGCCAGCAGCCAAGAGCTGTCGAGAGGCTACACCTTC. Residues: CASSQELSRGYTF.